This T cell receptor (beta chain) was recovered during a study of vaccination and CD4 T cells after COVID-19. Germline loops: CDR1 MRHNA, CDR2 SNTAGT. The ends lost 3 bases at V and 5 bases at J; junction bases unmatched: 1. The CDR3 runs 13 residues. The treatment denotes: approximately nine-day PBMC culture with coronavirus spike peptide pools or control peptides (ViraFEST assay). Regarding this clonotype: Its specificity is not known.

Sequencing of the DNA from cultured CD4+ T cells was carried out with the Oncomine TCR Beta short-read assay. TCRdb analysed the PCR reads with MiXCR anew, one entry per CDR3 protein. The sample lists around 13,000 distinct CDR3 sequences; over 25% were seen once. Specimen: CD4+ T cells from blood, cultured in vitro, collected after SARS-CoV-2 vaccination. The clonotype was recovered from a human donor who had recovered from COVID-19. This chain joins TRBV6-4 and TRBJ1-2, with 9 bases identical to TRBD1. The CDR3 loop reads CASSEGTGYGYTF. The CDR3 bases are TGTGCCAGCAGTGAAGGGACAGGGTATGGCTACACCTTC.